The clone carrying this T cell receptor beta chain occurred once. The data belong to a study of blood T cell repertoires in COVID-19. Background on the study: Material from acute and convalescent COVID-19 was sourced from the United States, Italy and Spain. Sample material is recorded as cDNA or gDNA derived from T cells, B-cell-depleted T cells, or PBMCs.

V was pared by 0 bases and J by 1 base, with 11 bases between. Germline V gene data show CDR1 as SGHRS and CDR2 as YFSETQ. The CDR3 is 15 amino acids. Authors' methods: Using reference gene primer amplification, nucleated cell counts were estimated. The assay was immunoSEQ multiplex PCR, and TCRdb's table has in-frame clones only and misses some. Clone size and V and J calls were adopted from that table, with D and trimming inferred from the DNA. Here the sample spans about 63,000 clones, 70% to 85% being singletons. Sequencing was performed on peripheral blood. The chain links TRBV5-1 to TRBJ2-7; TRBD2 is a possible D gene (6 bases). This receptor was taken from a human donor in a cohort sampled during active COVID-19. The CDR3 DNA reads TGCGCCAGCAGCTTGGCGGTTGCGGGGTCCTACGAGCAGTACTTC. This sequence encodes CASSLAVAGSYEQYF.